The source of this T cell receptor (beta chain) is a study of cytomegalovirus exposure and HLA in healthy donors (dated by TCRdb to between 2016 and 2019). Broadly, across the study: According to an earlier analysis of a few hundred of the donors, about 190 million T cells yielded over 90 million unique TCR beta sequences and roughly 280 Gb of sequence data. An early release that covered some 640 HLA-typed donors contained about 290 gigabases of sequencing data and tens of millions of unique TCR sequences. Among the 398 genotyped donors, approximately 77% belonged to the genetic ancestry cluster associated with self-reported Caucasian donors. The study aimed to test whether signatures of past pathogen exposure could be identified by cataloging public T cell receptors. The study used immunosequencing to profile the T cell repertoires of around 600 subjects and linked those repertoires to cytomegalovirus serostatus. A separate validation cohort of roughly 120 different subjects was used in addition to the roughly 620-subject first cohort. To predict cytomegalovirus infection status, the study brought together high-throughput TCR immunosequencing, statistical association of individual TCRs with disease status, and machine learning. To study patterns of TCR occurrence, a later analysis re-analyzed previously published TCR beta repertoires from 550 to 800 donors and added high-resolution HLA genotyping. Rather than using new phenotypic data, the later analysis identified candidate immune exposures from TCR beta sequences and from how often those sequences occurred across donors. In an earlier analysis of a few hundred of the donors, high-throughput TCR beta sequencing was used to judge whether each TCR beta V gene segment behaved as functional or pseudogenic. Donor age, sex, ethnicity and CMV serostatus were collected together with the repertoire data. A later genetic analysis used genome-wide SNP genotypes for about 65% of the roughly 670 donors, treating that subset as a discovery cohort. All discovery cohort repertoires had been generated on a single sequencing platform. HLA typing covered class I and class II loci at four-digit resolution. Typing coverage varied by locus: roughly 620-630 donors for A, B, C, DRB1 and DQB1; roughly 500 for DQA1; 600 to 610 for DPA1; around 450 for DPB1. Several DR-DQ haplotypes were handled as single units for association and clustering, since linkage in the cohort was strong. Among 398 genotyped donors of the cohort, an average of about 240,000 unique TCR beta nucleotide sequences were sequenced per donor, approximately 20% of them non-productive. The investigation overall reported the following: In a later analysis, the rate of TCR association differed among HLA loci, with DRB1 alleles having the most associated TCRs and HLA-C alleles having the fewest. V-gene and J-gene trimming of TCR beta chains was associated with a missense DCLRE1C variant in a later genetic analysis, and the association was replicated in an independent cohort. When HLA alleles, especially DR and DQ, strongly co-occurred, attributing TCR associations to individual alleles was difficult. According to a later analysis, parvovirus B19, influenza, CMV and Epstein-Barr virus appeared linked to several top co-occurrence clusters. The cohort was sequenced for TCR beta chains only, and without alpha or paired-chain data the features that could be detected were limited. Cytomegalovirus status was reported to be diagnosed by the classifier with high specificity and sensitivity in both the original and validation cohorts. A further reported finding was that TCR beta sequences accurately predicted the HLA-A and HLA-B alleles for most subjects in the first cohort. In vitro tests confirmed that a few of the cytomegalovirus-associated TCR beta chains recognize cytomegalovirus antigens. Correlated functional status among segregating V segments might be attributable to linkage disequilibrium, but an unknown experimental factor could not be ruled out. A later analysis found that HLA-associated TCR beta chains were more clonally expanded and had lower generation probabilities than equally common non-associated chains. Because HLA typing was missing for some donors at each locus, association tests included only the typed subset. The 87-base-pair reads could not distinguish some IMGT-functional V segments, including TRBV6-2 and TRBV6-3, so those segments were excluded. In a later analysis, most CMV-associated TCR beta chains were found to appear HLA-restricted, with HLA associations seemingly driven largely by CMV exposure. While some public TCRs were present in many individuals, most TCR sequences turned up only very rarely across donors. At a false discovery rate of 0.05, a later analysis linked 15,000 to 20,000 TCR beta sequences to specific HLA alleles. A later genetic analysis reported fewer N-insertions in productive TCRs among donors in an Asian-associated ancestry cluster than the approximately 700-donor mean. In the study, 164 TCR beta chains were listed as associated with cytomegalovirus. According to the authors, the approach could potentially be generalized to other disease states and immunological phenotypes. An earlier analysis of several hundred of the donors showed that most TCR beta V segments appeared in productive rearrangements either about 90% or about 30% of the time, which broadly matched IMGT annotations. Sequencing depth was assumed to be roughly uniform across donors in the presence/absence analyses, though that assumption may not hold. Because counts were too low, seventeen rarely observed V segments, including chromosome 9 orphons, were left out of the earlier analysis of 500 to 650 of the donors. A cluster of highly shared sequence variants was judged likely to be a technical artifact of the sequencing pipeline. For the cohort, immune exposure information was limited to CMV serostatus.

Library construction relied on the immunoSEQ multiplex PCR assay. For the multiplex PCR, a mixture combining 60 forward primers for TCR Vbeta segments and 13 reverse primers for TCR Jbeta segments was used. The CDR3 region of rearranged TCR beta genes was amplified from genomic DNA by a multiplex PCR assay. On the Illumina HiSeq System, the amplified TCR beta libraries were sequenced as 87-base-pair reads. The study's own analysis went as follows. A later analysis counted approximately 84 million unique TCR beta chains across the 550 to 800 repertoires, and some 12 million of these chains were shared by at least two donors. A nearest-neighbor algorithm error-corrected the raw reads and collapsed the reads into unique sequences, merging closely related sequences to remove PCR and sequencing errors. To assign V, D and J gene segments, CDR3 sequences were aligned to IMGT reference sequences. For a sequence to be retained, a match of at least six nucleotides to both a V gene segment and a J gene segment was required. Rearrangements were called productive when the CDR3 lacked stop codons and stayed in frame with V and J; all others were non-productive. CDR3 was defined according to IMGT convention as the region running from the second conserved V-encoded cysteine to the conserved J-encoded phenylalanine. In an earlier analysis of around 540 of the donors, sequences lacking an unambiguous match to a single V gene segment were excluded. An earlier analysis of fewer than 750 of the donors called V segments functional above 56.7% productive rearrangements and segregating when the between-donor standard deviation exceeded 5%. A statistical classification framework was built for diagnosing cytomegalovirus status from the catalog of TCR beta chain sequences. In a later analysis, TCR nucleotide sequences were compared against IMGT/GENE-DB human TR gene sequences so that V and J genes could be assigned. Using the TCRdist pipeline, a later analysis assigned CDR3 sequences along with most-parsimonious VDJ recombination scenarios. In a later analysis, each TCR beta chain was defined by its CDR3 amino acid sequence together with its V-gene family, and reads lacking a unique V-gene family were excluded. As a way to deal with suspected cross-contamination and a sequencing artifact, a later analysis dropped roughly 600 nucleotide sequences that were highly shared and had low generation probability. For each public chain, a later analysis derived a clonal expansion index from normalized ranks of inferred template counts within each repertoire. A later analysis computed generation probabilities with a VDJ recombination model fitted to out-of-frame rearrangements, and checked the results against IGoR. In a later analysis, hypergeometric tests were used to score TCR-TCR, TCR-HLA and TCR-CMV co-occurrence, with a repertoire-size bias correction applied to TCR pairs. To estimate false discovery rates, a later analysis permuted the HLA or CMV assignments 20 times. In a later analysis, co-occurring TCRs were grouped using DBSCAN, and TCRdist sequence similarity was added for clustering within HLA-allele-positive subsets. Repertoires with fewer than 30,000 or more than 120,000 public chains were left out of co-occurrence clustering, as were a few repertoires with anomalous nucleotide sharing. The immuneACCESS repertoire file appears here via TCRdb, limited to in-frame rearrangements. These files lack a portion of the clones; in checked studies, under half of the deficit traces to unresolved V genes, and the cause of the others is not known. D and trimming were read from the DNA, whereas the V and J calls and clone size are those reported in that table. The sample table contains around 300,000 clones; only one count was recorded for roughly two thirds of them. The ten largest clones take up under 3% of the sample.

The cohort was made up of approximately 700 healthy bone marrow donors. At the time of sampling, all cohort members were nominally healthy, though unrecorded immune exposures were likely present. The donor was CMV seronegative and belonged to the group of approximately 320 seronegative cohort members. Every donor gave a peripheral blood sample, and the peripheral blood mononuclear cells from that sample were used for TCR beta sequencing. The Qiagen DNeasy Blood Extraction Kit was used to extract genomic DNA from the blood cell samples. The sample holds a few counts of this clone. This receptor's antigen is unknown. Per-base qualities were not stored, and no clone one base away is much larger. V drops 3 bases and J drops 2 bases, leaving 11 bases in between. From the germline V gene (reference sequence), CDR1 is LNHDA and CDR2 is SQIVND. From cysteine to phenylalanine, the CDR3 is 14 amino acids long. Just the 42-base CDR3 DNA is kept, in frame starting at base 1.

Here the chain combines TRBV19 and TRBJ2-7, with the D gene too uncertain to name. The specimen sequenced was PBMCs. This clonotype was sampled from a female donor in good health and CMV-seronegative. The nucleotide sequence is TGTGCCAGTAGTATGGTTAGTGCTCCCTACGAGCAGTACTTC. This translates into CASSMVSAPYEQYF.